Each of the 10 T cell receptor beta chains below was sequenced from the same sample in a study of beta chain features in type 1 diabetes. Every bit of the isolated RNA underwent reverse transcription, so sequencing read expressed TCRB transcripts. Assay: immunoSEQ multiplex PCR; the TCRdb copy retains only in-frame clones and omits some. The data contain 130,000 or so clones, roughly 9.7% of them singletons. Sequencing was performed on central memory CD4+ T cells from blood. These receptors all come from a woman in her 40s in good health.

This clone has just a few counts. The gene calls are TRBV5-1 and TRBJ1-2, with TRBD1 matching 8 bases. The trim removed 4 bases at V and 3 bases at J, leaving 11 bases unmatched. Per germline, CDR1 SGHRS and CDR2 YFSETQ. The CDR3 is 16 residues long. The CDR3 protein is CASSLGVAGGDYGYTF. DNA of the CDR3: TGCGCCAGCAGCCTGGGGGTGGCAGGGGGCGACTATGGCTACACCTTC.

The chain couples TRBV5-1 to TRBJ1-2; weak D call: TRBD1 (6 bases). Germline values: CDR1 SGHRS, CDR2 YFSETQ. The CDR3 totals 14 residues. Trimming cost V 5 bases and J 2 bases, with 13 bases left between them. Here the CDR3 reads CASRQDRTNYGYTF. The CDR3 DNA follows: TGCGCCAGCAGACAGGACAGAACGAACTATGGCTACACCTTC.

CDR3 nucleotides: TGTGCCAGCAGCGTAGGATCAGGGGCCATCTATGGCTACACCTTC. It codes for CASSVGSGAIYGYTF. This sequence joins TRBV9 and TRBJ1-2; weak D call: TRBD1 (6 bases). The CDR3 sequence is 15 residues long. Germline CDR1 reads SGDLS; CDR2 reads YYNGEE. V was cut by 0 bases and J by 4 bases, with 13 bases left in between.

This clone has just a few counts. This rearrangement joins TRBV7-9 to TRBJ1-1; TRBD1 is a possible D gene (6 bases). The CDR3 has 14 residues. The V and J ends lost 6 bases and 6 bases respectively, with 17 bases between them. Germline loops: CDR1 SEHNR, CDR2 FQNEAQ (reference sequence). The chain's CDR3 is CASRPQGRDPEAFF. In DNA, the CDR3 is TGTGCCAGCAGACCACAGGGAAGGGACCCTGAAGCTTTCTTT.

The chain uses TRBV19 and TRBJ2-5; 9 bases align to TRBD2. The CDR3 is 16 residues long. The trim removed 4 bases at V and 1 base at J, leaving 7 bases unmatched. Germline V lookup: CDR1 LNHDA, CDR2 SQIVND (reference sequence). CDR3 sequence reads: CASSTSTSGRQETQYF. CDR3 in DNA: TGTGCCAGTAGTACCTCGACTAGCGGTCGCCAAGAGACCCAGTACTTC.

This clone has more than one count but fewer than ten. This sequence joins TRBV7-9 and TRBJ1-4; TRBD1 agrees at 11 bases. The ends lost 2 bases at V and 16 bases at J; junction bases unmatched: 9. This CDR3 spans 14 amino acids. Germline V gene data show CDR1 as SEHNR and CDR2 as FQNEAQ (reference sequence). CDR3 nucleotide sequence: TGTGCCAGCAGCTTATCCGGACAGGGGGCTCTTTGGTTTTTT. Its protein is CASSLSGQGALWFF.

The chain links TRBV7-2 to TRBJ1-4; TRBD1 is a possible D gene (5 bases). The germline V gene encodes CDR1 SGHTA and CDR2 FQGNSA. The CDR3 covers 14 residues. The V gene lost 5 bases and the J gene lost 7 bases, with 14 bases spanning the gap. The CDR3 is CASSPGSLSEKLFF. The CDR3 bases are TGTGCCAGCAGCCCAGGGTCCCTTTCTGAAAAACTGTTTTTT.

This clone was found many times. The J gene is TRBJ1-3, the V gene TRBV18, with D possibly matching TRBD1 (5 bases). V lost 2 bases and J 0 bases, leaving 14 bases between the germline ends. Germline CDR1 and CDR2: KGHSH and LQKENI. This CDR3 has 17 amino acids. CDR3 in amino acids: CASSPYGAGLSGNTIYF. The CDR3 DNA reads as TGTGCCAGCTCACCATATGGTGCAGGGCTCTCTGGAAACACCATATATTTT.

The V call is TRBV5-5, the J call TRBJ2-1, with a tentative D call TRBD2 (6 bases). Deletions cut 4 bases from V and 5 bases from J, with 13 bases between. Germline V gene lookup returns CDR1 SGHKS and CDR2 YYEKEE (reference sequence). This CDR3 has 14 residues. CDR3 nucleotide sequence: TGTGCCAGCAGCCACGGACTACCAAACAATGAGCAGTTCTTC. The encoded protein is CASSHGLPNNEQFF.

The CDR3 protein is CASSIHRGWSTEAFF. The CDR3 DNA reads as TGTGCCAGTAGTATCCACAGGGGATGGAGCACTGAAGCTTTCTTT. This chain connects TRBV19 to TRBJ1-1; TRBD1 matches at 7 bases. V shed 3 bases and J 4 bases; nucleotides not matched to a gene: 8. CDR1 LNHDA and CDR2 SQIVND come from the germline V gene (reference sequence). CDR3 size: 15 residues. The full variable domain, rest sourced from reference TRBV19 and TRBJ1-1, is DGGITQSPKYLFRKEGQNVTLSCEQNLNHDAMYWYRQDPGQGLRLIYYSQIVNDFQKGDIAEGYSVSREKKESFPLTVTSAQKNPTAFYLCASSIHRGWSTEAFFGQGTRLTVV.